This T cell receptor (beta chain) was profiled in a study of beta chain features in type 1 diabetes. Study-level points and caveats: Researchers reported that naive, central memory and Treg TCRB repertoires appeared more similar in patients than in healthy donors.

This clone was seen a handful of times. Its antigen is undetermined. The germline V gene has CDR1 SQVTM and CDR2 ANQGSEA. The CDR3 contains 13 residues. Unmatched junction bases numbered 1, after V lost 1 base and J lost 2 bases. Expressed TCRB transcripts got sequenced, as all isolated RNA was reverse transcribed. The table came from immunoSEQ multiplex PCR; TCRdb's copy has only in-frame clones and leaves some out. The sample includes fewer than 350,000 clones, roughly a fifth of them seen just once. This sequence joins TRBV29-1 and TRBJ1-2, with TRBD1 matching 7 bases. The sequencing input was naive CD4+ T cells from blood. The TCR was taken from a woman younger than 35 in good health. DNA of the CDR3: TGCAGCGTTGAAGGACAGGGAAACTATGGCTACACCTTC. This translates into CSVEGQGNYGYTF.